This T cell receptor (beta chain) was sequenced in a study of blood T cell repertoires in COVID-19. About the research overall: Both acute and convalescent COVID-19 samples were obtained from the United States, Italy and Spain. In each case, the material was cDNA or gDNA derived from T cells, B-cell-depleted T cells, or PBMCs.

CDR1 SGHAT and CDR2 FQNNGV come from the germline V gene. V gave up 2 bases and J gave up 2 bases, with 16 bases separating them. The CDR3 extends over 16 amino acids. How the authors handled the data: Amplification of reference gene primers provided the estimated nucleated cell counts. The table came from immunoSEQ multiplex PCR; TCRdb's copy has only in-frame clones and leaves some out. Clone size and the V and J calls come from that table; the DNA yielded D and trimming. The sample records about 61,000 clones, 87% being singletons. The receptor was isolated from a man older than 75 in a cohort sampled during active COVID-19. This chain joins TRBV11-2 and TRBJ2-7; D might be TRBD2 (6 bases). The sample comprised peripheral blood. The CDR3 region has the DNA TGTGCCAGCAGCTTATCGGGGCAGGGACTGGCCTACGAGCAGTACTTC. This sequence encodes CASSLSGQGLAYEQYF.